A single sample gave rise to the 32 T cell receptor beta chains below, sequenced in a study of cytomegalovirus exposure and HLA in healthy donors. The PCR employed 60 Vbeta primers together with 13 Jbeta primers. Data came from immunoSEQ multiplex PCR; TCRdb stores just in-frame clones and leaves some out. Altogether some 120,000 clones are present, more than 60% being singletons, with the ten largest covering around 4.5%. The material sequenced was PBMCs. These receptors were taken from a woman aged 40 to 50 in good health and CMV-seronegative.

The chain recombines TRBV6-7 with TRBJ2-7, with TRBD1 matching over 9 bases. TRBV6-7 is given ORF status, its function remaining uncertain. The CDR3 is 13 residues long. Trimming removed 7 bases from V and 3 bases from J; junction bases left unmatched: 4. The CDR3: CASMNRGLYEQYF. In nucleotides, the CDR3 is TGTGCCAGCATGAACAGGGGGCTCTACGAGCAGTACTTC.

This rearrangement joins TRBV6-4 to TRBJ2-1; 8 bases agree with TRBD2. The CDR3 is 15 residues long. CDR1 is MRHNA, CDR2 SNTAGT, per germline. V trimming: 2 bases; J trimming: 4 bases; junction bases outside the gene matches: 4. CDR3: CASSDSSGEYNEQFF. CDR3 nucleotides: TGTGCCAGCAGTGACAGTAGCGGGGAGTACAATGAGCAGTTCTTC.

The chain has TRBV7-3 and TRBJ2-5; D is perhaps TRBD2 (5 bases). The V and J ends lost 1 base and 1 base respectively, with 10 bases between them. Germline CDR1 and CDR2: SGHTA and FQGTGA. CDR3 length: 15 residues. The CDR3 bases are TGTGCCAGCAGCTTAATGCGCGGGCCCCAAGAGACCCAGTACTTC. This translates into CASSLMRGPQETQYF.

The chain recombines TRBV2 with TRBJ2-2; D is unresolved. CDR3 length: 14 residues. The V and J ends lost 8 bases and 1 base respectively, with 11 bases between them. Per germline, CDR1 SNHLY and CDR2 FYNNEI. The CDR3 coding sequence is TGTGCCAGCCGCCGCCCCGGGAACACCGGGGAGCTGTTTTTT. It specifies CASRRPGNTGELFF.

The CDR3 reads CASSLGQTGTDTQYF. As DNA, the CDR3 is TGTGCCAGCAGCCTAGGACAGACTGGCACAGATACGCAGTATTTT. The V call is TRBV7-2, the J call TRBJ2-3, with D perhaps TRBD1 (6 bases). Germline lookup yields CDR1 SGHTA and CDR2 FQGNSA. V dropped 5 bases and J dropped 1 base, with 13 bases sitting between them. The CDR3 sequence is 15 residues long.

The chain carries TRBV29-1 and TRBJ2-2; D remains ambiguous. CDR1 is SQVTM, CDR2 ANQGSEA, per germline. The length of the CDR3 is 11 residues. The V gene lost 5 bases and the J gene lost 7 bases, with 8 bases spanning the gap. The CDR3 sequence is CSVSKLGELFF. As DNA, the CDR3 is TGCAGCGTTTCAAAACTCGGGGAGCTGTTTTTT.

This clone was seen only a few times. The chain uses TRBV6-5 and TRBJ2-5; 10 bases match TRBD2. The CDR3 consists of 15 residues. Germline assignment: CDR1 MNHEY and CDR2 SVGAGI. The V gene end was trimmed by 6 bases and the J gene end by 5 bases; junction bases not matched to a gene: 9. As DNA, the CDR3 is TGTGCCAGCAGCCCCGGGGTAGCGGGGGGTGAGACCCAGTACTTC. Encoded protein: CASSPGVAGGETQYF.

This rearrangement joins TRBV4-3 to TRBJ2-7, with 10 nucleotides matching TRBD1. The germline V gene has CDR1 LGHNA and CDR2 YSLEER. J was trimmed by 6 bases and V by 1 base; bases with no gene match: 6. The CDR3 runs to 15 residues. This CDR3 reads CASSQGGQGGGEQYF. The CDR3 nucleotides are TGCGCCAGCAGCCAAGGAGGACAGGGGGGCGGCGAGCAGTACTTC.

J is TRBJ1-5 and V is TRBV4-2, with TRBD1 matching 9 bases. The CDR3 contains 19 residues. Trimming removed 3 bases from V and 2 bases from J; junction bases left unmatched: 14. Per the germline V gene, CDR1 is LGHNA and CDR2 is YNFKEQ. Here the CDR3 DNA reads TGTGCCAGCAGCCAGGACCCGGGACAGGGAGTGGGCGGCAATCAGCCCCAGCATTTT. Its translation is CASSQDPGQGVGGNQPQHF.

The gene calls are TRBV28 and TRBJ2-7, with a weak D call TRBD1 (5 bases). This CDR3 is 15 amino acids long. The V gene lost 5 bases and the J gene lost 0 bases, with 14 bases spanning the gap. Germline CDR1 MDHEN, CDR2 SYDVKM. CDR3: CASSKTALFSYEQYF. The CDR3 DNA is TGTGCCAGCAGTAAGACAGCCCTGTTCTCCTACGAGCAGTACTTC.

The rearrangement uses TRBV4-3 and TRBJ2-5; the match to TRBD2 covers 12 bases. The J call is uncertain, as TRBJ2-7 better fits the DNA end. CDR1 and CDR2 from the germline V gene are LGHNA and YSLEER. CDR3 length: 14 residues. CDR3 in amino acids: CASSPRTSGDEQYF. The CDR3, as DNA: TGCGCCAGCAGCCCCCGGACTAGCGGGGACGAGCAGTACTTC.

The chain has TRBV7-8 and TRBJ2-7, with D tentatively TRBD2 (6 bases). The germline V gene has CDR1 SGHVS and CDR2 FQNEAQ. Trimming took 5 bases from V and 5 from J, leaving 13 bases between them. The CDR3 totals 13 residues. The CDR3 nucleotides read TGTGCCAGCAGCCGGAGGGGAGCGAACGAGCAGTACTTC. This gives the protein CASSRRGANEQYF.

This clone was counted a few times. The chain employs TRBV5-4 and TRBJ1-2, with D maybe TRBD1 (6 bases). The CDR3 contains 13 residues. Germline lookup yields CDR1 SGHNT and CDR2 YYREEE (reference sequence). Deletions cut 1 base from V and 8 bases from J, with 12 bases between. The DNA for the CDR3 is TGTGCCAGCAGCTTGCAGGGGACGACGGGCTACACCTTC. It encodes CASSLQGTTGYTF.

This clone has just a few counts. This chain connects TRBV5-1 to TRBJ2-3; weak D call: TRBD2 (7 bases). Trimming took off 1 base at V and 6 bases at J, with 18 bases between the two ends. The CDR3 runs to 16 residues. CDR1 and CDR2 (germline): SGHRS, YFSETQ. CDR3 nucleotides: TGCGCCAGCAGCTTGCCGGGGGCAGCGGGGATGGATACGCAGTATTTT. Translated: CASSLPGAAGMDTQYF. The complete variable domain, with remaining parts taken from reference TRBV5-1 and TRBJ2-3, reads KAGVTQTPRYLIKTRGQQVTLSCSPISGHRSVSWYQQTPGQGLQFLFEYFSETQRNKGNFPGRFSGRQFSNSRSEMNVSTLELGDSALYLCASSLPGAAGMDTQYFGPGTRLTVL.

The chain recombines TRBV29-1 with TRBJ2-5; D is possibly TRBD2 (6 bases). The germline V gene encodes CDR1 SQVTM and CDR2 ANQGSEA. This CDR3 comprises 15 residues. Trimming pared 3 bases from V and 7 bases from J, leaving 21 bases between. CDR3 in DNA: TGCAGCGTTGATTTCTGGGACTTTGGGGTCCGGACCCAGTACTTC. Its protein is CSVDFWDFGVRTQYF.

This chain links TRBV29-1 with TRBJ2-3; 7 nucleotides match TRBD1. Per the germline V gene, CDR1 is SQVTM and CDR2 is ANQGSEA. Trimming removed 7 bases from V and 1 base from J; junction bases left unmatched: 11. The CDR3 has 15 amino acids. The CDR3 region has the DNA TGCAGCGCCCCCCCGGGCACAGGGGGCACAGATACGCAGTATTTT. Amino acid sequence: CSAPPGTGGTDTQYF.

The chain uses TRBV2 and TRBJ2-3, with 8 nucleotides matching TRBD2. The junction had 6 bases not matched to a gene; V was cut back by 5 bases and J by 2 bases. CDR1 and CDR2 from the germline V gene are SNHLY and FYNNEI. The CDR3 runs 15 residues. The CDR3 is CASSYGTRSTDTQYF. CDR3 in DNA: TGTGCCAGCAGTTACGGGACTAGATCCACAGATACGCAGTATTTT.

The CDR3 region is CASRQGSGANVLTF. CDR3 DNA: TGTGCCAGTAGACAGGGGTCTGGGGCCAACGTCCTGACTTTC. The chain links TRBV19 to TRBJ2-6; 7 nucleotides align to TRBD1. CDR1 is LNHDA, CDR2 SQIVND, per germline (reference sequence). The CDR3 is made up of 14 amino acids. Losses at the gene ends were 6 bases for V and 1 base for J; bases not matched to a gene: 0.

The rearrangement joins TRBV21-1 to TRBJ2-7; TRBD2, the table's D call, lacks a check against the DNA. TRBV21-1 has pseudogene status. The CDR3 spans 18 residues. The CDR3 nucleotides are TGTGCCAGCAGCAAAGGGATGGAGGCGGGCCGAGGGCTTTGGTGGCAGTACTTC. Translating it yields CASSKGMEAGRGLWWQYF.

This clone was counted between two and nine times. The chain recombines TRBV9 with TRBJ1-1; no clear D. CDR1 SGDLS and CDR2 YYNGEE come from the germline V gene. Trimming removed 3 bases from V and 6 bases from J, with 9 bases in between. The CDR3 contains 12 residues. In DNA, the CDR3 is TGTGCCAGCAGCGAGCGGGAGGCTGAAGCTTTCTTT. This sequence encodes CASSEREAEAFF.

V and J are TRBV7-9 and TRBJ2-1, with TRBD2 matching over 8 bases. With 2 bases clipped from V and 15 bases from J, the junction kept 12 bases outside the gene matches. CDR1 is SEHNR and CDR2 is FQNEAQ in the germline V gene (reference sequence). This CDR3 comprises 14 residues. The CDR3 DNA sequence: TGTGCCAGCAGCTTAATCACACTCCCGGGACTAGTGTTCTTC. Residues: CASSLITLPGLVFF.

The CDR3 DNA reads as TGTGCCAGCAGTTACTCTGGAGTAGACCAGCATTTT. This gives the protein CASSYSGVDQHF. The chain has TRBV6-5 and TRBJ1-5; D is uncertain. Germline values: CDR1 MNHEY, CDR2 SVGAGI. This CDR3 contains 12 residues. Trimming removed 0 bases at V and 12 bases at J, with 9 bases between.

The V and J genes are TRBV27 and TRBJ1-5, with unresolved D. Germline V CDR1 and CDR2: MNHEY, SMNVEV (reference sequence). V lost 4 bases and J 0 bases, leaving 10 bases between the germline ends. The CDR3 totals 15 residues. CDR3 loop: CASSSSGFSNQPQHF. The CDR3 bases are TGTGCCAGCAGTTCCTCAGGATTTAGCAATCAGCCCCAGCATTTT.

This chain uses TRBV10-2 with TRBJ2-1; D uncertain. Germline CDR1 and CDR2: WSHSY and SAAADI. The CDR3 totals 14 residues. Trimming took 0 bases from V and 5 from J, leaving 8 bases between them. The CDR3 is CASSESNPNNEQFF. CDR3 nucleotides: TGCGCCAGCAGTGAGTCCAATCCTAACAATGAGCAGTTCTTC.

This chain links TRBV9 with TRBJ2-5; 8 bases line up with TRBD2. The germline V gene encodes CDR1 SGDLS and CDR2 YYNGEE. Trimming took 3 bases from V and 5 from J; bases not matched to a gene: 9. CDR3 length equals 15 residues. CDR3 residues: CASSALAGGGETQYF. CDR3 nucleotide sequence: TGTGCCAGCAGCGCACTGGCGGGGGGCGGGGAGACCCAGTACTTC.

The chain recombines TRBV5-6 with TRBJ2-7; D remains unclear. Per the germline V gene, CDR1 is SGHDT and CDR2 is YYEEEE. The CDR3 is 14 amino acids. Trimming removed 1 base from V and 2 bases from J, with 10 bases in between. CDR3 sequence: CASSLSGYTYEQYF. The CDR3 nucleotides read TGTGCCAGCAGCTTGTCGGGTTACACCTACGAGCAGTACTTC.

This clone was counted between two and nine times. The genes are TRBV13 and TRBJ2-3; D gene uncertain. CDR1 PRHDT and CDR2 FYEKMQ come from the germline V gene (reference sequence). The CDR3 sequence is 13 residues long. The V gene lost 2 bases and the J gene lost 2 bases, with 5 bases spanning the gap. The DNA for the CDR3 is TGTGCCAGCAGCTTACTTATCACAGATACGCAGTATTTT. Translating it yields CASSLLITDTQYF.

The chain carries TRBV6-5 and TRBJ2-1; 14 bases agree with TRBD2. V lost 5 bases and J lost 6; bases outside the gene matches: 3. The CDR3 has 15 amino acids. Germline lookup yields CDR1 MNHEY and CDR2 SVGAGI. The CDR3, as DNA: TGTGCCAGCAGTCAGACTAGCGGGGGGGCCAATGAGCAGTTCTTC. Protein product: CASSQTSGGANEQFF.

The chain is built from TRBV9 and TRBJ2-3; TRBD2 aligns across 8 bases. The CDR3 length is 15 residues. The germline CDR1 and CDR2 sequences are SGDLS and YYNGEE. V shed 0 bases and J 5 bases; nucleotides not matched to a gene: 5. The CDR3 DNA follows: TGTGCCAGCAGCGTAGCGGGAGGGCCTTTAGATACGCAGTATTTT. Its translation: CASSVAGGPLDTQYF.

The chain couples TRBV27 to TRBJ2-4; 10 bases line up with TRBD1. This CDR3 comprises 15 residues. Per germline, CDR1 MNHEY and CDR2 SMNVEV (reference sequence). The trim removed 3 bases at V and 9 bases at J, leaving 8 bases unmatched. The chain's CDR3 is CASSFGQGGVGIQYF. The CDR3 DNA reads TGTGCCAGCAGTTTCGGACAGGGGGGTGTGGGCATTCAGTACTTC.

Concerning this clone: Sequence at one end of the junction differs from germline and may be a read error. The J gene is TRBJ2-3, the V gene TRBV7-9; perhaps TRBD2 as D (6 bases). CDR3 length equals 16 residues. The V gene's germline CDR1 is SEHNR and CDR2 FQNEAQ (reference sequence). The DNA of the CDR3 is TGTTCCAGCAGCCCCCGGATGGCGGGAAGCACAGATACGCAGTATTTT. It specifies CSSSPRMAGSTDTQYF.

This clone was detected a few times. V usage is TRBV6-1 and J usage is TRBJ1-6; 7 nucleotides line up with TRBD1. CDR1 and CDR2 from the germline V gene are MNHNS and SASEGT. The CDR3 is made up of 15 amino acids. J was trimmed by 6 bases and V by 6 bases; bases with no gene match: 8. The CDR3 sequence: CASRASDRVNSPLHF. The CDR3, as DNA: TGTGCCAGCAGGGCTTCTGACAGGGTTAATTCACCCCTCCACTTT.